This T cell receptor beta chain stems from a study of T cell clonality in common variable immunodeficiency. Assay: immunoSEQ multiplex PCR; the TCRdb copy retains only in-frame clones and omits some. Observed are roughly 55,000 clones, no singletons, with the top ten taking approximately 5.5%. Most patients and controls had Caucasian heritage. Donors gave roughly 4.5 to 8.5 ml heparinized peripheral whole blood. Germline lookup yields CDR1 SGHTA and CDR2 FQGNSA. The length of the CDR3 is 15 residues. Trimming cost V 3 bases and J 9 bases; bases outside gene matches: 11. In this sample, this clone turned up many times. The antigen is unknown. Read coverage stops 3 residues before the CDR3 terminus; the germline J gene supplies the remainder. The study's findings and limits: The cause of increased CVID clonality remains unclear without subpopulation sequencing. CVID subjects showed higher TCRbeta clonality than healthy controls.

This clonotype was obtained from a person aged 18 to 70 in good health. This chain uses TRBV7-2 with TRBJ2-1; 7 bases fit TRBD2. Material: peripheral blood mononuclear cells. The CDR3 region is CASSFNLAEDGEQFF. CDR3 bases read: TGTGCCAGCAGCTTCAACCTAGCGGAGGATGGTGAG. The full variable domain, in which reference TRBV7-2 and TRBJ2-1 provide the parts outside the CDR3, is GAGVSQSPSNKVTEKGKDVELRCDPISGHTALYWYRQSLGQGLEFLIYFQGNSAPDKSGLPSDRFSAERTGGSVSTLTIQRTQQEDSAVYLCASSFNLAEDGEQFFGPGTRLTVL.